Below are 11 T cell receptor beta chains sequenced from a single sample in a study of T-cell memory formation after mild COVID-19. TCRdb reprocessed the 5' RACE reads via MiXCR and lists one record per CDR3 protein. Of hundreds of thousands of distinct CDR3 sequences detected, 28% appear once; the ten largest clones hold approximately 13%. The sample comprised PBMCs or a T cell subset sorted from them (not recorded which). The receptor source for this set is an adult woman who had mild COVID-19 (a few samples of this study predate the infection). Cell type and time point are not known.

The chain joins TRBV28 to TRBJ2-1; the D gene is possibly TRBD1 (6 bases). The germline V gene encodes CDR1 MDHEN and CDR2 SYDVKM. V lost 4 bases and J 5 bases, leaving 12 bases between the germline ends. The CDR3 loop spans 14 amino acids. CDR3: CASSSWTDDNEQFF. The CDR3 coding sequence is TGTGCCAGCAGTTCGTGGACAGACGACAATGAGCAGTTCTTC.

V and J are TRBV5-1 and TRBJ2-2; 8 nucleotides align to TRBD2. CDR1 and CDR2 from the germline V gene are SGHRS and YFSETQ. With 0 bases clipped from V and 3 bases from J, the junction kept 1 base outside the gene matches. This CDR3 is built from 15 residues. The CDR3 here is CASSLELADTGELFF. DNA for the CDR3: TGCGCCAGCAGCTTGGAACTAGCGGACACCGGGGAGCTGTTTTTT.

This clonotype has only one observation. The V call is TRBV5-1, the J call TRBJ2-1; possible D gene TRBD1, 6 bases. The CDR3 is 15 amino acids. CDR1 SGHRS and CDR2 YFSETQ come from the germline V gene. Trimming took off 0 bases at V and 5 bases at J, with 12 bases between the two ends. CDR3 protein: CASSLDWDTHNEQFF. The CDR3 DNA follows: TGCGCCAGCAGCTTGGATTGGGACACTCACAATGAGCAGTTCTTC.

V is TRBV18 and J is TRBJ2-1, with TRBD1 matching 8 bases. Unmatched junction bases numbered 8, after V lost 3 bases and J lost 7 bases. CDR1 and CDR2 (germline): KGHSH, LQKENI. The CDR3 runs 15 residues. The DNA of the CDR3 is TGTGCCAGCTCACCCCCGGGACAGGTATGGAATGAGCAGTTCTTC. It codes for CASSPPGQVWNEQFF.

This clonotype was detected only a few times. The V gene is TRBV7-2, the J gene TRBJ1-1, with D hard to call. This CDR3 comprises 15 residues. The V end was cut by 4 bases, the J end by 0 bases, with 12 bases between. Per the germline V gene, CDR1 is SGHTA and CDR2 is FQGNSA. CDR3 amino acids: CASSSQILLNTEAFF. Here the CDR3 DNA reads TGTGCCAGCAGCTCGCAAATCCTATTGAACACTGAAGCTTTCTTT. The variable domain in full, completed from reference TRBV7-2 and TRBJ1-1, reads GAGVSQSPSNKVTEKGKDVELRCDPISGHTALYWYRQSLGQGLEFLIYFQGNSAPDKSGLPSDRFSAERTGGSVSTLTIQRTQQEDSAVYLCASSSQILLNTEAFFGQGTRLTVV.

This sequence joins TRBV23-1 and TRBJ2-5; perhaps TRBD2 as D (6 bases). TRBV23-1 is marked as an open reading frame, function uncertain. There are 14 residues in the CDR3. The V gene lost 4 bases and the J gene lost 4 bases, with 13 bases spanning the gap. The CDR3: CASSRWGGGETQYF. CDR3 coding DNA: TGCGCCAGCAGTCGTTGGGGAGGCGGAGAGACCCAGTACTTC.

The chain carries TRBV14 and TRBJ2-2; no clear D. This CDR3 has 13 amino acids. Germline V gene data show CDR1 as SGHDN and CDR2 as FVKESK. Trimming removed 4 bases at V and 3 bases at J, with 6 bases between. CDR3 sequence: CASSPSYTGELFF. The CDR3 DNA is TGTGCCAGCAGCCCCTCCTACACCGGGGAGCTGTTTTTT.

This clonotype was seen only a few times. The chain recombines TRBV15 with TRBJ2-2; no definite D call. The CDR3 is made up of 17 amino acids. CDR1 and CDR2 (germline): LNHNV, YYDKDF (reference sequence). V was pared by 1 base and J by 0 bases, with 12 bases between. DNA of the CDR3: TGTGCCACCAGCAGAGTTGGCGGACCCGCGAACACCGGGGAGCTGTTTTTT. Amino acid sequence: CATSRVGGPANTGELFF.

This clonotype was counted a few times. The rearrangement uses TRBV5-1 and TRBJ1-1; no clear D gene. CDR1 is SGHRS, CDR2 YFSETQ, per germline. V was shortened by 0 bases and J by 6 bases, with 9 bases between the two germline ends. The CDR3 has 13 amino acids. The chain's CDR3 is CASSLGGQAEAFF. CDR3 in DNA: TGCGCCAGCAGCTTGGGCGGCCAGGCTGAAGCTTTCTTT.

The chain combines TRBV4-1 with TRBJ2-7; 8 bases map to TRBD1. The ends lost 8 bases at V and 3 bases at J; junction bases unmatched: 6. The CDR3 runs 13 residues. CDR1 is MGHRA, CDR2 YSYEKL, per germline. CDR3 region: CASPTGADYEQYF. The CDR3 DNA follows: TGCGCCAGCCCGACAGGGGCGGACTACGAGCAGTACTTC.

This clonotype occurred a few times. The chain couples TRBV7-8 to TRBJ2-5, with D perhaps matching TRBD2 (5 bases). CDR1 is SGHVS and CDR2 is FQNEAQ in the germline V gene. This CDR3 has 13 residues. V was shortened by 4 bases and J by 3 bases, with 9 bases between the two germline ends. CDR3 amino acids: CASSSGLKETQYF. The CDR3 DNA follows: TGTGCCAGCAGCTCAGGACTGAAAGAGACCCAGTACTTC.